The T cell receptor (beta chain) described here comes from a study of T cells in women clearing cervical HPV infection. The data were produced by immunoSEQ multiplex PCR, yet TCRdb's version contains in-frame clones alone and is incomplete. The repertoire shows over 30,000 clones; the top ten hold around 4%. Comment on this clone: The sequence runs out 3 residues before the end of the CDR3; the remainder is reconstructed from the germline J gene.

This CDR3 comprises 13 residues. Germline loops: CDR1 SNHLY, CDR2 FYNNEI. Material: blood buffy coat. The rearrangement uses TRBV2 and TRBJ1-2; TRBD1 might be the D (5 bases). This receptor was identified in a woman aged 18-70 years with a cervical HPV16 infection that either progressed to CIN3+ or cleared (not recorded which). This chain's CDR3 is CASSAEYRFSYTF. The part of the CDR3 DNA that was read is TGTGCCAGCAGCGCCGAGTACAGGTTTTCC. Full variable domain (rest looked up from reference TRBV2 and TRBJ1-2): EPEVTQTPSHQVTQMGQEVILRCVPISNHLYFYWYRQILGQKVEFLVSFYNNEISEKSEIFDDQFSVERPDGSNFTLKIRSTKLEDSAMYFCASSAEYRFSYTFGSGTRLTVV.